Following are 6 T cell receptor beta chains from one sample sequenced in a study of regulatory T cells in long-lasting Graves disease. Library construction for TCR beta used iRepertoire HTBI primers and Arm-PCR of CDR3 regions. MiXCR, run by TCRdb on the multiplex PCR reads, gives a single entry per CDR3 protein. This table holds more than 300,000 distinct CDR3 sequences, about a sixth found once. The time point was: newly diagnosed GD, antithyroid drugs for less than 3 months. Preparation of the TCR library used RNA extracted from PBMCs. These data are also associated with another study on T cells in Graves' hyperthyroidism and ophthalmopathy.

Specimen: peripheral blood mononuclear cells (PBMCs), collected at new diagnosis, from a patient treated with antithyroid drugs. The receptors originated from a woman between 18 and 29 years old with Graves disease.

This clonotype was observed a handful of times. The J gene is TRBJ1-1, the V gene TRBV19, with 7 nucleotides matching TRBD1. The junction had 6 bases not matched to a gene; V was cut back by 4 bases and J by 7 bases. Germline V CDR1 and CDR2: LNHDA, SQIVND (reference sequence). There are 13 residues in the CDR3. The CDR3 DNA reads TGTGCCAGTAGTACCTTGCAGGGGGTTGAAGCTTTCTTT. It translates to CASSTLQGVEAFF.

This clonotype was detected ten times or more. V is TRBV7-8 and J is TRBJ2-2; 13 bases agree with TRBD2. V gave up 3 bases and J gave up 6 bases; unmatched junction bases: 7. CDR1 is SGHVS and CDR2 is FQNEAQ in the germline V gene. This CDR3 is built from 17 residues. CDR3 coding DNA: TGTGCCAGCAGCTTCCACCGGACTAGCGGGAGTCCCGGGGAGCTGTTTTTT. As protein: CASSFHRTSGSPGELFF.

Concerning this clonotype: A far larger clone lies a single base away; this is likely a read error. The chain carries TRBV4-3 and TRBJ2-2; 10 bases line up with TRBD2. The CDR3 has 15 residues. V lost 4 bases, J lost 5 bases, and 4 bases stayed unmatched. Per germline, CDR1 LGHNA and CDR2 YSLEER. Here the CDR3 DNA reads TGCGCCAGCAGCCGTGCGACTAGCGGGACCGGGGAGCTGTTTTTT. Protein product: CASSRATSGTGELFF.

This clonotype was seen many times. The V and J genes are TRBV5-1 and TRBJ2-7, with D unclear. V was clipped by 1 base and J by 2 bases, with 13 bases between them. The CDR3 is made up of 15 amino acids. The germline V gene encodes CDR1 SGHRS and CDR2 YFSETQ. The CDR3 DNA follows: TGCGCCAGCAGCTTGCGGTCATATGGGGCCTACGAGCAGTACTTC. Translated, it gives CASSLRSYGAYEQYF.

This clonotype has a count of ten or more. The chain joins TRBV5-6 to TRBJ2-1; 9 nucleotides agree with TRBD2. The CDR3 sequence is 18 residues long. The V gene's germline CDR1 is SGHDT and CDR2 YYEEEE. J lost 3 bases, V lost 4 bases, and 14 bases had no gene match. The CDR3 DNA is TGTGCCAGCAGCCCGGGAGATAGGAGCGGGGGGTACTACAATGAGCAGTTCTTC. Protein: CASSPGDRSGGYYNEQFF.

In this sample, this clonotype turned up many times. This chain connects TRBV30 to TRBJ2-1; the D is unclear. V shed 0 bases and J shed 8 bases, with 5 bases lying between them. In germline, CDR1 is GTSNPN, CDR2 SVGIG (reference sequence). This CDR3 has 11 residues. CDR3 amino acids: CAWSVGDEQFF. CDR3 sequence (DNA): TGTGCCTGGAGTGTAGGTGATGAGCAGTTCTTC.